This entry lists 20 T cell receptor beta chains sequenced from one sample in a study of blood T cell repertoires in COVID-19. Sequenced by immunoSEQ multiplex PCR; TCRdb stores in-frame clones only, minus some. This sample has 250,000 or so clones; 88% occur once, and the top ten carry 0.7% to 0.85%. Sequenced: peripheral blood. The receptors were gathered from a woman under 40 with acute or convalescent COVID-19.

The J gene is TRBJ2-1, the V gene TRBV30, with TRBD2 matching 11 bases. The germline V gene has CDR1 GTSNPN and CDR2 SVGIG (reference sequence). Trimming removed 1 base from V and 6 bases from J; junction bases left unmatched: 2. There are 14 residues in the CDR3. Written as DNA, the CDR3 is TGTGCCTGGAGTGGACTAGCGGGAAGCAATGAGCAGTTCTTC. Protein product: CAWSGLAGSNEQFF.

V and J are TRBV10-3 and TRBJ2-7; D might be TRBD2 (6 bases). CDR3 length: 12 amino acids. V lost 10 bases and J lost 3, with 13 bases in between. Germline values: CDR1 ENHRY, CDR2 SYGVKD. This CDR3 reads CASSGDNYEQYF. The CDR3 DNA follows: TGTGCCAGTAGCGGAGACAACTACGAGCAGTACTTC.

V gene TRBV30 combines with J gene TRBJ2-1; D is perhaps TRBD2 (6 bases). Germline V gives CDR1 GTSNPN, CDR2 SVGIG (reference sequence). Trimming shortened V by 3 bases and J by 9 bases, and 18 bases separated the two germline ends. This CDR3 has 14 residues. The DNA for the CDR3 is TGTGCCTGGAGACCTAGCGATCGGGAAGGTGAGCAGTTCTTC. Translation: CAWRPSDREGEQFF.

This sequence joins TRBV6-5 and TRBJ2-5, with 7 bases identical to TRBD1. CDR3 length equals 14 residues. Looked up from germline, CDR1 is MNHEY and CDR2 is SVGAGI. The junction had 9 bases not matched to a gene; V was cut back by 4 bases and J by 7 bases. CDR3 loop: CASSSNRGGGTQYF. CDR3 coding DNA: TGTGCCAGCAGTTCCAACAGGGGTGGCGGGACCCAGTACTTC.

The chain carries TRBV3-1 (or the pseudogene TRBV3-2) and TRBJ2-7, with D perhaps TRBD2 (6 bases). Trimming pared 5 bases from V and 3 bases from J, leaving 8 bases between. Germline CDR1 LGHDT, CDR2 YNNKEL (reference sequence). This CDR3 region has 12 residues. CDR3 coding DNA: TGTGCCAGCAGCTGGGGGGACTACGAGCAGTACTTC. It specifies CASSWGDYEQYF.

Regarding this clone: One end of the junction fails to match germline, which may point to a read error. The chain joins TRBV5-4 to TRBJ2-7; 9 bases align to TRBD2. The CDR3 length is 14 residues. Germline-derived CDR1 and CDR2 are SGHNT and YYREEE (reference sequence). This chain's CDR3 is CASSLAPSGTSGNF. The CDR3 DNA reads as TGTGCCAGCAGCTTGGCTCCTAGCGGGACTTCAGGGAACTTC. The full variable domain, completed using reference TRBV5-4 and TRBJ2-7, is ETGVTQSPTHLIKTRGQQVTLRCSSQSGHNTVSWYQQALGQGPQFIFQYYREEENGRGNFPPRFSGLQFPNYSSELNVNALELDDSALYLCASSLAPSGTSGNFGPGTRLTVT.

This chain connects TRBV9 to TRBJ2-7; 9 bases map to TRBD2. This CDR3 is 17 amino acids long. With 4 bases clipped from V and 4 bases from J, the junction kept 15 bases outside the gene matches. Germline CDR1 and CDR2: SGDLS and YYNGEE. CDR3 sequence reads: CASSTPLNSSGKYEQYF. CDR3 DNA sequence: TGTGCCAGCAGCACACCTCTAAACTCTAGCGGGAAATACGAGCAGTACTTC. The full variable domain, rest sourced from reference TRBV9 and TRBJ2-7, is DSGVTQTPKHLITATGQRVTLRCSPRSGDLSVYWYQQSLDQGLQFLIQYYNGEERAKGNILERFSAQQFPDLHSELNLSSLELGDSALYFCASSTPLNSSGKYEQYFGPGTRLTVT.

The gene calls are TRBV24-1 and TRBJ1-4; D is ambiguous. Trimming left V 3 bases short and J 7 bases short, with 14 bases between. The germline CDR1 and CDR2 sequences are KGHDR and SFDVKD. The CDR3 is made up of 15 amino acids. CDR3 nucleotide sequence: TGTGCCACCAGTGATCCCCAGGAGGCGCGTGAAAAACTGTTTTTT. Amino acids: CATSDPQEAREKLFF.

This chain joins TRBV5-6 and TRBJ2-3, with D possibly matching TRBD2 (6 bases). V was pared by 4 bases and J by 6 bases, with 15 bases between. The length of the CDR3 is 14 residues. Germline CDR1 and CDR2: SGHDT and YYEEEE. The CDR3 DNA is TGTGCCAGCAGCCTCGGGACTGAGAAGGATACGCAGTATTTT. This encodes CASSLGTEKDTQYF.

This rearrangement joins TRBV24-1 to TRBJ1-5; 10 positions agree with TRBD1. The CDR3 totals 15 residues. Trimming cost V 3 bases and J 6 bases; bases outside gene matches: 4. Germline V CDR1 and CDR2: KGHDR, SFDVKD. CDR3 sequence (DNA): TGTGCCACCAGTGATCCGGGACAGGGGAGTCAGCCCCAGCATTTT. Translation gives CATSDPGQGSQPQHF.

This chain joins TRBV7-9 and TRBJ2-1; 7 nucleotides line up with TRBD2. The CDR3 runs to 16 residues. Germline CDR1 reads SEHNR; CDR2 reads FQNEAQ (reference sequence). V lost 7 bases and J lost 4; bases outside the gene matches: 13. In nucleotides, the CDR3 is TGTGCCAGCACTCTCTTGGGGGGAGGGGATTACAATGAGCAGTTCTTC. It codes for CASTLLGGGDYNEQFF.

The rearrangement links TRBV5-5 to TRBJ2-7, with D possibly being TRBD2 (5 bases). V was clipped by 4 bases and J by 1 base, with 15 bases between them. CDR1 SGHKS and CDR2 YYEKEE come from the germline V gene (reference sequence). This CDR3 contains 15 residues. The chain's CDR3 is CASSLLSGSSYEQYF. The CDR3, as DNA: TGTGCCAGCAGCCTCCTGTCGGGGTCTTCCTACGAGCAGTACTTC.

The chain employs TRBV5-1 and TRBJ1-6, with a possible D match to TRBD1 (6 bases). In germline, CDR1 is SGHRS, CDR2 YFSETQ. V shed 6 bases and J shed 6 bases, with 13 bases lying between them. CDR3 length: 14 amino acids. Here the CDR3 DNA reads TGCGCCAGCAAAAGGACAGAGAGTAATTCACCCCTCCACTTT. Amino acids: CASKRTESNSPLHF. Full variable domain (rest looked up from reference TRBV5-1 and TRBJ1-6): KAGVTQTPRYLIKTRGQQVTLSCSPISGHRSVSWYQQTPGQGLQFLFEYFSETQRNKGNFPGRFSGRQFSNSRSEMNVSTLELGDSALYLCASKRTESNSPLHFGNGTRLTVT.

The chain links TRBV18 to TRBJ1-2, with 8 bases fitting TRBD1. The germline CDR1 and CDR2 sequences are KGHSH and LQKENI. This CDR3 has 14 residues. V lost 4 bases to trimming and J lost 7 bases; unmatched junction nucleotides: 8. The CDR3 protein is CASSLYRGYAGYTF. For the CDR3, the DNA is TGTGCCAGCTCACTCTACAGGGGGTATGCTGGCTACACCTTC.

J is TRBJ2-3 and V is TRBV12-3 or TRBV12-4, with D unresolved. The V end lost 2 bases, the J end lost 4 bases, and 7 bases lay between the germline ends. The CDR3 consists of 13 residues. CDR3 coding DNA: TGTGCCAGCAGTTTACAGGATGCAGATACGCAGTATTTT. It yields the protein CASSLQDADTQYF.

The chain couples TRBV6-6 to TRBJ2-5; D may be TRBD2 (6 bases). V was trimmed by 5 bases and J by 5 bases, leaving 24 bases between them. This CDR3 has 17 residues. CDR1 MNHNY and CDR2 SVGAGI come from the germline V gene (reference sequence). The CDR3 sequence is CASSPVRGITSQETQYF. The CDR3 DNA sequence: TGTGCCAGCAGTCCCGTACGGGGGATAACGAGCCAGGAGACCCAGTACTTC.

This clone is a singleton in its sample. The V and J genes are TRBV4-2 and TRBJ1-3; TRBD1 matches 7 bases. Germline CDR1 is LGHNA and CDR2 is YNFKEQ. This CDR3 has 16 amino acids. The trim removed 2 bases at V and 4 bases at J, leaving 8 bases unmatched. For the CDR3, the DNA is TGTGCCAGCAGCCAAAATACAGGGGAAGGCGGAAACACCATATATTTT. Amino acids: CASSQNTGEGGNTIYF.

This chain connects TRBV11-2 to TRBJ2-4; 10 bases map to TRBD1. Per the germline V gene, CDR1 is SGHAT and CDR2 is FQNNGV. The CDR3 is 19 amino acids. J gave up 3 bases and V 5 bases, and 16 bases lay outside the gene matches. The CDR3 region has the DNA TGTGCCAGCAGCCCCCGTCCCGGGACAGGGGAGGAGGGCAAAAACATTCAGTACTTC. Its translation: CASSPRPGTGEEGKNIQYF.

This chain joins TRBV3-1 (or the pseudogene TRBV3-2) and TRBJ2-5, with 11 bases identical to TRBD2. This CDR3 has 17 amino acids. V lost 3 bases and J lost 5; bases outside the gene matches: 11. Germline V gene lookup returns CDR1 LGHDT and CDR2 YNNKEL (reference sequence). The CDR3 sequence: CASSQALAGGIGETQYF. For the CDR3, the DNA is TGTGCCAGCAGCCAGGCCTTAGCGGGAGGGATCGGGGAGACCCAGTACTTC.

The chain couples TRBV30 to TRBJ1-2; D might be TRBD1 (5 bases). The CDR3 has 15 amino acids. Trimming stripped 4 bases from V and 5 bases from J, with 20 bases between. Germline loops: CDR1 GTSNPN, CDR2 SVGIG (reference sequence). CDR3 sequence: CAWNKRSAGKYGYTF. CDR3 nucleotides: TGTGCCTGGAACAAAAGGTCGGCAGGGAAGTATGGCTACACCTTC. The full variable domain, rest sourced from reference TRBV30 and TRBJ1-2, is SQTIHQWPATLVQPVGSPLSLECTVEGTSNPNLYWYRQAAGRGLQLLFYSVGIGQISSEVPQNLSASRPQDRQFILSSKKLLLSDSGFYLCAWNKRSAGKYGYTFGSGTRLTVV.